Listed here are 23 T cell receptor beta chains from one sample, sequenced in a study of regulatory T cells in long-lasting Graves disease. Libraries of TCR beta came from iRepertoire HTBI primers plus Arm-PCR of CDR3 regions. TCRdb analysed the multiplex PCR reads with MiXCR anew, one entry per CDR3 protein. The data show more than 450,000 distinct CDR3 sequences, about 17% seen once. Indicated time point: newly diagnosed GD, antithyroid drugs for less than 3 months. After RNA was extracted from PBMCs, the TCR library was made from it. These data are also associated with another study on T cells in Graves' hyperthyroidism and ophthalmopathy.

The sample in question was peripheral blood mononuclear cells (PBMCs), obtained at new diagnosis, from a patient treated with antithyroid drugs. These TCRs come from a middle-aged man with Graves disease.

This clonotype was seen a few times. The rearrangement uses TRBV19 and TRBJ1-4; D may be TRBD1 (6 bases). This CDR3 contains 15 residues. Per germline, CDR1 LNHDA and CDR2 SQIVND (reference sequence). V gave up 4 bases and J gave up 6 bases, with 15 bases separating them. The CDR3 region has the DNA TGTGCCAGTAGTACCAACAGGGCTTCGGATGAAAAACTGTTTTTT. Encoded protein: CASSTNRASDEKLFF.

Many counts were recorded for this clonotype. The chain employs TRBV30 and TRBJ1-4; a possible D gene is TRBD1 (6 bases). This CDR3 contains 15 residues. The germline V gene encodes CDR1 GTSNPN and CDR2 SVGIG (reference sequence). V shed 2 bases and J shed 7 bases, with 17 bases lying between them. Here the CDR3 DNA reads TGTGCCTGGAGTTCGGGGGCAGGGGAGATTGAAAAACTGTTTTTT. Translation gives CAWSSGAGEIEKLFF.

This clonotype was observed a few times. As DNA, the CDR3 is TGCGCCAGCAGCTTGCAAGGACAGGAGGGTGGGTACACCTTC. Its protein product is CASSLQGQEGGYTF. The gene calls are TRBV5-1 and TRBJ1-2; 7 nucleotides match TRBD1. The germline V gene encodes CDR1 SGHRS and CDR2 YFSETQ. CDR3 length equals 14 residues. The V gene end was trimmed by 1 base and the J gene end by 11 bases; junction bases not matched to a gene: 11.

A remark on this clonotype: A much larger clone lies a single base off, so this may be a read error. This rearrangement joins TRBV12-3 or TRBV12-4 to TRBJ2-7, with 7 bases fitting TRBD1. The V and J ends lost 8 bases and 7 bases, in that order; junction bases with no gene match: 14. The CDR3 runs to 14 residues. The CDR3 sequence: CASRRGLQYNEQYF. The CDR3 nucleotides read TGTGCCAGCCGAAGGGGGCTTCAGTACAATGAGCAGTACTTC.

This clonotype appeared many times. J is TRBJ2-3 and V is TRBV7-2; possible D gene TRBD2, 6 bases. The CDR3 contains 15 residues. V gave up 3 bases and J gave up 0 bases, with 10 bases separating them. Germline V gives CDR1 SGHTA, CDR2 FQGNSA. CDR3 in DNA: TGTGCCAGCAGCTTCCAGAGCGGGAGCACAGATACGCAGTATTTT. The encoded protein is CASSFQSGSTDTQYF. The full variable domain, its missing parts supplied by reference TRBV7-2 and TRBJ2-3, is GAGVSQSPSNKVTEKGKDVELRCDPISGHTALYWYRQSLGQGLEFLIYFQGNSAPDKSGLPSDRFSAERTGGSVSTLTIQRTQQEDSAVYLCASSFQSGSTDTQYFGPGTRLTVL.

CDR3 nucleotide sequence: TGCGCCAGCAGCGACGGGACTAGCGGCCACAATGAGCAGTTCTTC. This encodes CASSDGTSGHNEQFF. The rearrangement links TRBV5-1 to TRBJ2-1; 11 bases agree with TRBD2. Trimming took 4 bases from V and 5 from J; bases not matched to a gene: 5. The CDR3 covers 15 residues. Germline V lookup: CDR1 SGHRS, CDR2 YFSETQ.

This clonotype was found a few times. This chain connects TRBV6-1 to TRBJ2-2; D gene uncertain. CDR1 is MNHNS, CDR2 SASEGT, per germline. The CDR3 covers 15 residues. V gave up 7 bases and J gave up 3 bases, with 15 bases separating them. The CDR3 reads CASIRQTIDTGELFF. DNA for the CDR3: TGTGCCAGCATTCGACAAACTATAGACACCGGGGAGCTGTTTTTT.

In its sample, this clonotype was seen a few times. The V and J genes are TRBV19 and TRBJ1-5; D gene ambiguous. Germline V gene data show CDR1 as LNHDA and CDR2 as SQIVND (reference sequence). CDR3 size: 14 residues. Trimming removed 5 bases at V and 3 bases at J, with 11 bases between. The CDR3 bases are TGTGCCAGTAGTCTTACAGACTTCAATCAGCCCCAGCATTTT. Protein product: CASSLTDFNQPQHF.

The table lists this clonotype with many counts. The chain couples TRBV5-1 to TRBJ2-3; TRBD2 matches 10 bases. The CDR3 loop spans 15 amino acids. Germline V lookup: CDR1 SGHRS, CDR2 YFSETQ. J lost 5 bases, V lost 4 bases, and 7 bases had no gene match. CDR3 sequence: CASSVSSGGGDTQYF. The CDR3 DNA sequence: TGCGCCAGCAGCGTGTCTAGCGGGGGTGGAGATACGCAGTATTTT.

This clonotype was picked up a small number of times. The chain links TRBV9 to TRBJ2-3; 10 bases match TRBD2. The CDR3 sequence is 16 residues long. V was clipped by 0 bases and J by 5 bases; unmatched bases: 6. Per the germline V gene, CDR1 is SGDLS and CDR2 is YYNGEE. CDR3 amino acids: CASSVDPAGGGDTQYF. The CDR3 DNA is TGTGCCAGCAGCGTAGATCCAGCGGGAGGGGGAGATACGCAGTATTTT.

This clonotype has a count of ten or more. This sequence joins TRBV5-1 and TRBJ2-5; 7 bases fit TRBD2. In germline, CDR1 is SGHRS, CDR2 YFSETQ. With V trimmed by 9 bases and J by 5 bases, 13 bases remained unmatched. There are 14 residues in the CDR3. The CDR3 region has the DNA TGCGCCACCCATCCGGGACTACGCCGGGAGACCCAGTACTTC. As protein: CATHPGLRRETQYF.

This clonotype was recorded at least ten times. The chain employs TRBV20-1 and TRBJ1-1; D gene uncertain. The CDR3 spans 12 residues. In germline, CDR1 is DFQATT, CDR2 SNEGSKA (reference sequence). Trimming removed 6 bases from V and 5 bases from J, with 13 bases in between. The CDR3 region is CSADRRKTEAFF. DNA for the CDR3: TGCAGTGCAGACCGTAGGAAAACTGAAGCTTTCTTT.

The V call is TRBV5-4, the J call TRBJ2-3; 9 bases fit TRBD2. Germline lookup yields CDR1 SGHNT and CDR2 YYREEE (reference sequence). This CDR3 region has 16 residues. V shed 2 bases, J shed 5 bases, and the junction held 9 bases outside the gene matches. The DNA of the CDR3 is TGTGCCAGCAGCTTCCCAGCGGGAGGTGTGGGAGATACGCAGTATTTT. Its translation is CASSFPAGGVGDTQYF. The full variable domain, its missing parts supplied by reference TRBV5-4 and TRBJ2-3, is ETGVTQSPTHLIKTRGQQVTLRCSSQSGHNTVSWYQQALGQGPQFIFQYYREEENGRGNFPPRFSGLQFPNYSSELNVNALELDDSALYLCASSFPAGGVGDTQYFGPGTRLTVL.

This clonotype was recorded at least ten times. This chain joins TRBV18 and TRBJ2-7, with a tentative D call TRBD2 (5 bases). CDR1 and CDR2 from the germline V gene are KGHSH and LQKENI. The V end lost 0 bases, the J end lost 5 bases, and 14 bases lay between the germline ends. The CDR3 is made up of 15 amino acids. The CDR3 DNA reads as TGTGCCAGCTCACCACCGGCTGGCCCGCGGGACGAGCAGTACTTC. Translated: CASSPPAGPRDEQYF.

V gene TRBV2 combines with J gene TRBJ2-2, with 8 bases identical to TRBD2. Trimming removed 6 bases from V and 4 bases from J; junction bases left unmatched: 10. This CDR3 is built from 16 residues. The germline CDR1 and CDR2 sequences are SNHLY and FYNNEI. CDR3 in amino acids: CASRLLRTSSTGELFF. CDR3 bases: TGTGCCAGCAGACTTCTTAGGACTAGCTCCACCGGGGAGCTGTTTTTT.

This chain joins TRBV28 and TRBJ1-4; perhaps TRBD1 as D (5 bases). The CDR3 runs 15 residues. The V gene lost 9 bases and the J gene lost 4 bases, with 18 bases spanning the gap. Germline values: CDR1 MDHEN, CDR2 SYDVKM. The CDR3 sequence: CASTNGGTLNEKLFF. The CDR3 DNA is TGTGCCAGTACAAACGGTGGGACGCTTAATGAAAAACTGTTTTTT.

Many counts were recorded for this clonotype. The CDR3 DNA sequence: TGTGCCAGCAGTTCGACAGACCCAACCTCCTATGGCTACACCTTC. As protein: CASSSTDPTSYGYTF. J is TRBJ1-2 and V is TRBV6-5; tentative D call: TRBD1 (5 bases). In germline, CDR1 is MNHEY, CDR2 SVGAGI. The CDR3 runs to 15 residues. V gave up 4 bases and J gave up 4 bases, with 16 bases separating them.

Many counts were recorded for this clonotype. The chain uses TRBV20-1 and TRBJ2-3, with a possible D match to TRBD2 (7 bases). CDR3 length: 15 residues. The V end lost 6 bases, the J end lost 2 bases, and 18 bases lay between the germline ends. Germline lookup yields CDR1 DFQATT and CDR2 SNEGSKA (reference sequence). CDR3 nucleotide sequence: TGCAGTGCGCGTGAATACAGGGACTACACAGATACGCAGTATTTT. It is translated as CSAREYRDYTDTQYF.

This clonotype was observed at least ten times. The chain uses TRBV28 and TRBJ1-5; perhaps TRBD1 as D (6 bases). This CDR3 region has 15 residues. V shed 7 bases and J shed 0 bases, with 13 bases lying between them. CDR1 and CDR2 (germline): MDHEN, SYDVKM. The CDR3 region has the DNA TGTGCCAGCACCCCGGACAGCTATAGCAATCAGCCCCAGCATTTT. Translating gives CASTPDSYSNQPQHF.

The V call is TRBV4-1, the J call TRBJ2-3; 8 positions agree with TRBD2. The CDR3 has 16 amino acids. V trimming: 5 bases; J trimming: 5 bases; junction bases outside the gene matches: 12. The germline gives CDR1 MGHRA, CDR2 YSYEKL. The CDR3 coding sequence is TGCGCCAGCAGCGCGATACTAGCGGATTTTGGAGATACGCAGTATTTT. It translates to CASSAILADFGDTQYF.

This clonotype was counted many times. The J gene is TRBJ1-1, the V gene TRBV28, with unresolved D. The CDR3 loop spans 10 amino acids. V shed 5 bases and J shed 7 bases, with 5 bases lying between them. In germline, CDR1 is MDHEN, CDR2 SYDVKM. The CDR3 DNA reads TGTGCCAGCAGTAAGATTGAAGCTTTCTTT. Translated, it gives CASSKIEAFF.

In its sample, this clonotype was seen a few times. CDR3 sequence reads: CASRPPDRDYGYTF. The CDR3 DNA reads as TGTGCCAGCAGACCCCCAGACAGGGACTATGGCTACACCTTC. V and J are TRBV28 and TRBJ1-2; TRBD1 matches 7 bases. Germline CDR1 reads MDHEN; CDR2 reads SYDVKM. The CDR3 runs 14 residues. V lost 6 bases and J lost 3; bases outside the gene matches: 7.

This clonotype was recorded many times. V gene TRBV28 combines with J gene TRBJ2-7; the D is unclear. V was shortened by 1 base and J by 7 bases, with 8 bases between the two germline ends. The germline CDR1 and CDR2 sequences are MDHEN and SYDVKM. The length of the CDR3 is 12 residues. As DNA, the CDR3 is TGTGCCAGCAGTTTATTGATAGGGGAGCAGTACTTC. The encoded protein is CASSLLIGEQYF.